This record covers a single TCR beta chain. Its antigen is not identified. With V trimmed by 6 bases and J by 6 bases, 13 bases remained unmatched. The CDR3 is 16 amino acids. In germline, CDR1 is SGHTA, CDR2 FQGTGA. The sample originates from a study of shared clonotypes between healthy human individuals. General study points: Across a handful of donors, naive CD4 shared around 5.1%, naive CD8 around 3.8%, memory CD4 over 2%, memory CD8 0.4%.

Naive CD8 populations comprised CD45RO-negative cells positively selected for CCR7, excluding terminally differentiated effector memory CD45RA+ cells. Donors were Caucasian adults residing in Nashville, Tennessee, USA. The assay was immunoSEQ multiplex PCR, and TCRdb's table has in-frame clones only and misses some. The sample shows about 2.1 million clones, over 85% of them seen only once. This chain joins TRBV7-3 and TRBJ2-2, with TRBD1 matching 7 bases. This clonotype was sampled from a man younger than 35 in good health. Some clones in this sample may be carry-over from other donors' samples. What was sequenced was naive CD8+ T cells from PBMCs. DNA for the CDR3: TGTGCCAGCAGGTTCCGGGACAGCCAAGGGCCCGGGGAGCTGTTTTTT. Translating gives CASRFRDSQGPGELFF.